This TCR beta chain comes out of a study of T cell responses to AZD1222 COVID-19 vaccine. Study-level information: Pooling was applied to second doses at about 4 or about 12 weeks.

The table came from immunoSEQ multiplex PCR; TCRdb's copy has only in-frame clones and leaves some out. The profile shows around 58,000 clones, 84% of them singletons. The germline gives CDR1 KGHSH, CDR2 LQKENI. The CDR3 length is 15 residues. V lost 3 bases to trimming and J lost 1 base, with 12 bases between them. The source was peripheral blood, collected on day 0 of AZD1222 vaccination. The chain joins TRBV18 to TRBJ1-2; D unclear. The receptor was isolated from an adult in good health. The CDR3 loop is CASSPLDGVNYGYTF. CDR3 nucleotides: TGTGCCAGCTCACCTCTGGATGGGGTTAACTATGGCTACACCTTC.